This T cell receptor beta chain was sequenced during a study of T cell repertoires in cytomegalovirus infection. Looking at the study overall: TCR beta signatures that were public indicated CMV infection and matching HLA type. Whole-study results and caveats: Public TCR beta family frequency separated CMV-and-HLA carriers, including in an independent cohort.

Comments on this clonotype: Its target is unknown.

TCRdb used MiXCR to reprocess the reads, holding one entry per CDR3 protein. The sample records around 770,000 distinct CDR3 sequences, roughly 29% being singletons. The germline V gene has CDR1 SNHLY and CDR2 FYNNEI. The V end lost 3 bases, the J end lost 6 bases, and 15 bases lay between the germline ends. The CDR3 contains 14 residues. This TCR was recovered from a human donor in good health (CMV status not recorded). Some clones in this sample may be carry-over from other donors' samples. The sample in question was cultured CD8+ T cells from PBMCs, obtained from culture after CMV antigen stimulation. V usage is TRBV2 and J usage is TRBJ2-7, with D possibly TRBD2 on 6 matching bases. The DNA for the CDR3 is TGTGCCAGCAGTGATCCGGGACTGGGCCTCGAGCAGTACTTC. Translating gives CASSDPGLGLEQYF.